This T cell receptor (beta chain) was recorded in a study of patients and donors after allogeneic stem cell transplantation. The germline V gene encodes CDR1 SGHRS and CDR2 YFSETQ. The CDR3 covers 15 residues. V dropped 1 base and J dropped 4 bases, with 13 bases sitting between them. In TCRdb, the RT-PCR reads were re-called with MiXCR into one record per CDR3 protein. Of tens of thousands of distinct CDR3 sequences detected, about 26% appear once; the ten largest clones hold about 30%. This clonotype occurred once. The clonotype comes from a human donor who was either an allogeneic HSCT recipient or a stem cell or donor lymphocyte infusion donor (not recorded which). It is not recorded whose cells these are; they may come from a transplant donor. This chain links TRBV5-1 with TRBJ2-3; tentatively, D is TRBD1 (5 bases). The sequenced sample was blood, either unsorted or a sorted T cell fraction (not recorded which). DNA of the CDR3: TGCGCCAGCAGCTTGACGACAGCCAGCGCAGATACGCAGTATTTT. It translates to CASSLTTASADTQYF.